This T cell receptor (beta chain) was sequenced in a study of control samples from healthy donors and cancer patients. Some clones are missing from TCRdb's copy, which holds only in-frame ones; the method was immunoSEQ multiplex PCR. The sample shows about 130,000 clones, roughly 94% of them seen only once. What was sequenced was PBMCs. This clonotype was obtained from a man aged 55 to 70 with colorectal cancer.

The CDR3 region is CASSVEWTGVNEQYF. The CDR3 bases are TGTGCCAGCAGCGTAGAATGGACAGGGGTTAACGAGCAGTACTTC. The rearrangement joins TRBV9 to TRBJ2-7, with TRBD1 identical over 9 bases. The germline gives CDR1 SGDLS, CDR2 YYNGEE. This CDR3 comprises 15 residues. Germline trimming cut 0 bases from V and 5 bases from J; bases unmatched to any gene: 6.